This TCR beta chain appears in the sequencing data of a study of early T cells in non-severe SARS-CoV-2 infection. Study as a whole: Chains were unpaired, as sequencing was done on bulk RNA from unsorted whole blood.

General study findings and limits: VDJdb matches were skewed toward anti-spike CD8 T cell responses.

The CDR3 runs 14 residues. Each single cDNA molecule received a unique molecular identifier. TCRdb re-derived calls from the 5' RACE reads in MiXCR, one entry per CDR3 protein. The sample yields roughly 60,000 distinct CDR3 sequences, approximately 10% seen once. This clonotype occurred many times. The antigen remains unidentified. The rearrangement uses TRBV21-1 and TRBJ1-1; TRBD1 is the table's D call and was not checked against the DNA. TRBV21-1 is given as a pseudogene. The source of this sequence is an adult who was a healthcare worker with PCR-confirmed SARS-CoV-2 infection or an uninfected control (not recorded which). Sequences were derived from whole blood, sampled at baseline. The CDR3 nucleotides read TGTGCCAGCAGCGCCGACCCCTTGAAAGGGGAAGCTTTCTTT. Amino acid sequence: CASSADPLKGEAFF.